The 26 T cell receptor beta chains reported below all come from one sample, sequenced in a study of vaccination and CD4 T cells after COVID-19. Treatment: approximately 11-day PBMC culture with coronavirus spike peptide pools or control peptides (ViraFEST assay). Gathered ahead of the COVID-19 pandemic (2011-2018) were the CD4+ T cells of the unexposed donor. At the Johns Hopkins FTIC core, DNA taken from cultured CD4+ T cells was sequenced by way of the Oncomine TCR Beta short-read assay. Investigators obtained genomic DNA by extraction from cultured CD4+ T cells. A single record per CDR3 protein comes from TCRdb applying MiXCR to the PCR reads. The sample has about 6,300 distinct CDR3 sequences, 33% seen once. These receptors lack a known antigen. Specimen: CD4+ T cells from blood, cultured in vitro. Receptors were obtained from a human donor in good health.

The sample holds a few counts of this clonotype. The J gene is TRBJ1-2, the V gene TRBV24-1; 10 bases align to TRBD1. Trimming removed 6 bases from V and 4 bases from J; junction bases left unmatched: 10. The germline V gene encodes CDR1 KGHDR and CDR2 SFDVKD. The CDR3 is 16 amino acids. The CDR3 sequence is CATSSTGGAGFYGYTF. The CDR3, as DNA: TGTGCCACCAGTTCGACAGGGGGCGCCGGTTTCTATGGCTACACCTTC.

The chain is built from TRBV21-1 and TRBJ2-4; TRBD2 is taken as the D call from the table, unchecked against the DNA. TRBV21-1 is termed a pseudogene. The CDR3 length is 17 residues. CDR3 sequence (DNA): TGTGCCAGCAGCACGACTAGCGGGAGCCTGAGTAAAAACATTCAGTACTTC. This translates into CASSTTSGSLSKNIQYF.

The rearrangement links TRBV29-1 to TRBJ2-2, with TRBD1 matching 10 bases. The CDR3 consists of 14 residues. Germline V gene data show CDR1 as SQVTM and CDR2 as ANQGSEA. V shed 6 bases and J 6 bases; nucleotides not matched to a gene: 7. As DNA, the CDR3 is TGCAGCGTCCGGACAGGGGGGTTGGCCGGGGAGCTGTTTTTT. Residues: CSVRTGGLAGELFF.

This clonotype showed up just a few times. The V and J genes are TRBV28 and TRBJ2-2; TRBD1 agrees at 8 bases. Losses at the gene ends were 7 bases for V and 2 bases for J; bases not matched to a gene: 9. The CDR3 totals 16 residues. From germline, CDR1 is MDHEN and CDR2 SYDVKM. Here the CDR3 reads CASTLGQGLNTGELFF. In DNA, the CDR3 is TGTGCCAGCACCCTCGGACAGGGACTTAACACCGGGGAGCTGTTTTTT.

This clonotype was counted a few times. V and J are TRBV29-1 and TRBJ1-2; TRBD1 agrees at 9 bases. The germline V gene encodes CDR1 SQVTM and CDR2 ANQGSEA. This CDR3 contains 13 residues. V trimming: 3 bases; J trimming: 4 bases; junction bases outside the gene matches: 3. Written as DNA, the CDR3 is TGCAGCGTTGAGGGACAGGGCAGCTATGGCTACACCTTC. Its translation is CSVEGQGSYGYTF. Full variable domain (outside the CDR3, taken from reference TRBV29-1 and TRBJ1-2): SAVISQKPSRDICQRGTSLTIQCQVDSQVTMMFWYRQQPGQSLTLIATANQGSEATYESGFVIDKFPISRPNLTFSTLTVSNMSPEDSSIYLCSVEGQGSYGYTFGSGTRLTVV.

The chain couples TRBV7-9 to TRBJ1-5; a weak D match, TRBD1 (5 bases). Trimming left V 4 bases short and J 1 base short, with 11 bases between. CDR3 length: 15 amino acids. Germline V lookup: CDR1 SEHNR, CDR2 FQNEAQ (reference sequence). Here the CDR3 reads CASSSTGPSNQPQHF. CDR3 sequence (DNA): TGTGCCAGCAGCTCGACGGGACCGAGCAATCAGCCCCAGCATTTT.

DNA of the CDR3: TGCGCCAGCAGCCTCGACGGGGTCACCTACAATGAGCAGTTCTTC. It is translated as CASSLDGVTYNEQFF. V usage is TRBV4-3 and J usage is TRBJ2-1; perhaps TRBD2 as D (5 bases). Germline V gives CDR1 LGHNA, CDR2 YSLEER. Trimming stripped 4 bases from V and 2 bases from J, with 12 bases between. There are 15 residues in the CDR3.

This clonotype was observed a few times. V usage is TRBV6-1 and J usage is TRBJ2-1; D might be TRBD1 (5 bases). CDR1 MNHNS and CDR2 SASEGT come from the germline V gene. Trimming cost V 8 bases and J 4 bases, with 18 bases left between them. The CDR3 loop spans 15 amino acids. CDR3 sequence: CASFVNDRNYNEQFF. The CDR3 nucleotides are TGTGCCAGCTTTGTGAACGACAGAAATTACAATGAGCAGTTCTTC.

The chain carries TRBV29-1 and TRBJ2-5; 7 bases fit TRBD1. Germline CDR1 SQVTM, CDR2 ANQGSEA. The CDR3 totals 14 residues. V lost 6 bases and J lost 4; bases outside the gene matches: 11. The CDR3 sequence is CSVARTGQGETQYF. The CDR3 DNA reads as TGCAGCGTGGCGAGGACAGGCCAAGGAGAGACCCAGTACTTC.

The rearrangement joins TRBV20-1 to TRBJ2-3; the D call may be TRBD1 or TRBD2 (5 bases each). CDR3 size: 16 residues. Looked up from germline, CDR1 is DFQATT and CDR2 is SNEGSKA (reference sequence). Trimming took off 0 bases at V and 1 base at J, with 14 bases between the two ends. This CDR3 reads CSARELGTYRTDTQYF. The CDR3 DNA follows: TGCAGTGCTAGAGAACTGGGGACCTACCGCACAGATACGCAGTATTTT.

This clonotype was seen a few times. This chain connects TRBV28 to TRBJ1-1; the D gene is possibly TRBD1 (5 bases). The CDR3 has 12 amino acids. Germline loops: CDR1 MDHEN, CDR2 SYDVKM. V lost 3 bases and J 11 bases, leaving 13 bases between the germline ends. CDR3 amino acids: CASSFSGLGAFF. CDR3 bases: TGTGCCAGCAGTTTTTCGGGACTGGGTGCTTTCTTT. Combining the CDR3 with reference TRBV28 and TRBJ1-1 gives the whole variable domain DVKVTQSSRYLVKRTGEKVFLECVQDMDHENMFWYRQDPGLGLRLIYFSYDVKMKEKGDIPEGYSVSREKKERFSLILESASTNQTSMYLCASSFSGLGAFFGQGTRLTVV.

The chain recombines TRBV7-3 with TRBJ1-1; 10 bases are a match to TRBD1. This CDR3 is built from 14 residues. Per the germline V gene, CDR1 is SGHTA and CDR2 is FQGTGA. V dropped 4 bases and J dropped 4; count of bases not matched to a gene: 3. In nucleotides, the CDR3 is TGTGCCAGCAGCTCCGGGACAGGGGCCACTGAAGCTTTCTTT. Translated: CASSSGTGATEAFF.

This rearrangement joins TRBV7-9 to TRBJ2-7; tentatively, D is TRBD2 (5 bases). The CDR3 runs to 15 residues. Germline CDR1 reads SEHNR; CDR2 reads FQNEAQ (reference sequence). V was cut by 0 bases and J by 5 bases, with 14 bases left in between. This CDR3 is CASSLAFEGRHEQYF. CDR3 in DNA: TGTGCCAGCAGCTTAGCGTTCGAGGGTCGACACGAGCAGTACTTC.

The rearrangement uses TRBV6-2 or TRBV6-3 and TRBJ2-2, with D uncertain. Germline CDR1 reads MNHEY; CDR2 reads SVGEGT. Deletions cut 6 bases from V and 4 bases from J, with 12 bases between. The CDR3 has 14 residues. CDR3: CASSSTWGTGELFF. In DNA, the CDR3 is TGTGCCAGCAGCTCCACGTGGGGCACCGGGGAGCTGTTTTTT.

The sample holds a few counts of this clonotype. This chain links TRBV25-1 with TRBJ2-7, with D tentatively TRBD2 (5 bases). This CDR3 comprises 13 residues. V was cut by 3 bases and J by 3 bases, with 9 bases left in between. CDR1 is MGHDK and CDR2 is SYGVNS in the germline V gene. The CDR3 spells CASSEREHYEQYF. As DNA, the CDR3 is TGTGCCAGCAGTGAGAGGGAACACTACGAGCAGTACTTC.

This clonotype has only a few counts. This chain joins TRBV7-2 and TRBJ1-3, with a possible D match to TRBD1 (5 bases). The CDR3 is made up of 15 amino acids. The V gene lost 2 bases and the J gene lost 0 bases, with 8 bases spanning the gap. Germline values: CDR1 SGHTA, CDR2 FQGNSA. The CDR3 DNA reads TGTGCCAGCAGCTTACAGGGTACCTCTGGAAACACCATATATTTT. Protein: CASSLQGTSGNTIYF.

The chain employs TRBV10-3 and TRBJ2-1, with 7 bases fitting TRBD2. This CDR3 region has 18 residues. Trimming took 6 bases from V and 2 from J; bases not matched to a gene: 16. Germline CDR1 reads ENHRY; CDR2 reads SYGVKD. CDR3 in amino acids: CAIRPTGGAGDPYNEQFF. The CDR3 bases are TGTGCCATCAGACCGACCGGAGGCGCGGGAGACCCCTACAATGAGCAGTTCTTC.

As to this clonotype: No conserved phenylalanine or tryptophan ends this CDR3, so it is likely a read error. This chain links TRBV2 with TRBJ2-3, with TRBD1 matching over 10 bases. V was clipped by 7 bases and J by 5 bases; unmatched bases: 15. Germline V CDR1 and CDR2: SNHLY, FYNNEI. The CDR3 covers 17 residues. The CDR3, as DNA: TGTGCCAGCACTTCAAGGGACAGGGGATCCCATGGAGATACGCAGTATTAT. Translated, it gives CASTSRDRGSHGDTQYY.

This clonotype was observed a handful of times. The CDR3 DNA reads TGCAGTGCTAGAATGGTAGCTACCATGGAGGGGGAGCTGTTTTTT. Its translation is CSARMVATMEGELFF. The rearrangement uses TRBV20-1 and TRBJ2-2; D is unclear. Germline lookup yields CDR1 DFQATT and CDR2 SNEGSKA (reference sequence). Trimming cost V 2 bases and J 8 bases, with 18 bases left between them. The CDR3 contains 15 residues.

This chain joins TRBV18 and TRBJ2-7; 7 bases fit TRBD2. The germline V gene encodes CDR1 KGHSH and CDR2 LQKENI. There are 12 residues in the CDR3. V trimming: 2 bases; J trimming: 5 bases; junction bases outside the gene matches: 0. Here the CDR3 reads CASSPAGDEQYF. DNA of the CDR3: TGTGCCAGCTCACCAGCGGGAGACGAGCAGTACTTC.

This clonotype was detected a few times. The rearrangement uses TRBV29-1 and TRBJ2-1; TRBD2 aligns across 9 bases. The J segment lost 6 bases and the V segment lost 3 bases, leaving 3 bases of the junction unmatched. The CDR3 consists of 13 residues. The germline V gene has CDR1 SQVTM and CDR2 ANQGSEA. CDR3 sequence: CSVDILAGNEQFF. CDR3 coding DNA: TGCAGCGTTGACATACTAGCGGGCAATGAGCAGTTCTTC.

This rearrangement joins TRBV19 to TRBJ2-5, with a weak D call TRBD1 (5 bases). CDR3 size: 14 residues. CDR1 is LNHDA and CDR2 is SQIVND in the germline V gene (reference sequence). V was cut by 5 bases and J by 2 bases, with 12 bases left in between. CDR3 sequence (DNA): TGTGCCAGTAGTCCGCAGGGCCCACAAGAGACCCAGTACTTC. It encodes CASSPQGPQETQYF.

This clonotype has just a few counts. The rearrangement joins TRBV20-1 to TRBJ1-1; 7 bases agree with TRBD1. Germline V lookup: CDR1 DFQATT, CDR2 SNEGSKA (reference sequence). This CDR3 is built from 14 residues. The ends lost 4 bases at V and 0 bases at J; junction bases unmatched: 5. Here the CDR3 reads CSATGQAMNTEAFF. CDR3 in DNA: TGCAGTGCTACCGGACAGGCAATGAACACTGAAGCTTTCTTT.

This clonotype was observed a handful of times. The chain uses TRBV10-3 and TRBJ1-1, with 8 bases identical to TRBD1. Germline-derived CDR1 and CDR2 are ENHRY and SYGVKD. There are 13 residues in the CDR3. V was pared by 2 bases and J by 4 bases, with 0 bases of the junction left unmatched. DNA of the CDR3: TGTGCCATCAGTGAGGACAGGGGCACTGAAGCTTTCTTT. This codes for CAISEDRGTEAFF.

This chain links TRBV20-1 with TRBJ2-7; a possible D gene is TRBD2 (7 bases). Trimming cost V 0 bases and J 3 bases, with 18 bases left between them. The CDR3 has 16 amino acids. Looked up from germline, CDR1 is DFQATT and CDR2 is SNEGSKA (reference sequence). This CDR3 is CSARDLWGGRRYEQYF. The DNA of the CDR3 is TGCAGTGCTAGAGATCTCTGGGGGGGCCGTCGCTACGAGCAGTACTTC.

The V and J genes are TRBV9 and TRBJ2-5; TRBD1 matches 8 bases. The CDR3 sequence is 18 residues long. Per the germline V gene, CDR1 is SGDLS and CDR2 is YYNGEE. J was trimmed by 2 bases and V by 0 bases; bases with no gene match: 12. The CDR3 is CASSVGQQGALGQETQYF. Here the CDR3 DNA reads TGTGCCAGCAGCGTAGGACAGCAGGGGGCGCTGGGGCAAGAGACCCAGTACTTC.